The 24 T cell receptor beta chains reported below all come from one sample, sequenced in a study of blood T cell repertoires in COVID-19. The repertoire was sequenced with immunoSEQ multiplex PCR; TCRdb's copy has only in-frame clones and lacks some. The profile covers about 160,000 clones, with 80% to 95% appearing a single time and 3.5% to 5% taken by the ten largest. Source material: peripheral blood. The receptors were sampled from a woman aged 45-59 years with acute or convalescent COVID-19.

The V and J genes are TRBV11-3 and TRBJ2-7, with D perhaps TRBD1 (7 bases). Trimming left V 4 bases short and J 7 bases short, with 17 bases between. Germline V gene sequence: CDR1 SGHNT, CDR2 YENEEA. This CDR3 has 14 residues. CDR3 region: CASSSTRQGGEQYF. The CDR3 DNA follows: TGTGCCAGCAGCTCCACCCGTCAGGGGGGTGAGCAGTACTTC.

This chain links TRBV19 with TRBJ1-2; D may be TRBD1 (5 bases). The CDR3 is 13 residues long. CDR1 and CDR2 from the germline V gene are LNHDA and SQIVND (reference sequence). Trimming left V 5 bases short and J 4 bases short, with 11 bases between. The CDR3 nucleotides are TGTGCCAGTAGTTCACAGGACCTCTATGGCTACACCTTC. Translated, it gives CASSSQDLYGYTF.

The chain couples TRBV7-2 to TRBJ2-7, with 10 positions matching TRBD2. The CDR3 runs 15 residues. V dropped 0 bases and J dropped 3; count of bases not matched to a gene: 2. CDR1 and CDR2 (germline): SGHTA, FQGNSA. The CDR3 protein is CASSLASGGFYEQYF. CDR3 DNA sequence: TGTGCCAGCAGCTTAGCTAGCGGGGGGTTCTACGAGCAGTACTTC.

The rearrangement uses TRBV28 and TRBJ2-3, with 11 nucleotides matching TRBD2. The V gene end was trimmed by 4 bases and the J gene end by 3 bases; junction bases not matched to a gene: 12. Germline V gene sequence: CDR1 MDHEN, CDR2 SYDVKM. This CDR3 is 18 amino acids long. The CDR3 loop is CASSYHLAGGRRTDTQYF. CDR3 nucleotide sequence: TGTGCCAGCAGTTACCACCTAGCGGGAGGACGAAGGACAGATACGCAGTATTTT.

The CDR3 DNA is TGTGCCAGCAGTATGACAGGGGCTTACTACGAGCAGTACTTC. It codes for CASSMTGAYYEQYF. The chain uses TRBV27 and TRBJ2-7, with TRBD1 matching over 8 bases. This CDR3 is 14 amino acids long. Per germline, CDR1 MNHEY and CDR2 SMNVEV (reference sequence). J was trimmed by 3 bases and V by 5 bases; bases with no gene match: 6.

This chain links TRBV7-2 with TRBJ2-5; perhaps TRBD2 as D (6 bases). This CDR3 has 15 residues. Deletions cut 3 bases from V and 7 bases from J, with 18 bases between. Germline assignment: CDR1 SGHTA and CDR2 FQGNSA. CDR3 region: CASSFSPGGWGTQYF. CDR3 sequence (DNA): TGTGCCAGCAGCTTCTCCCCCGGGGGTTGGGGGACCCAGTACTTC.

To note about this clone: Germline and junction disagree at one end, which may indicate a read error. This sequence joins TRBV28 and TRBJ2-3, with TRBD2 matching over 14 bases. This CDR3 has 18 amino acids. From germline, CDR1 is MDHEN and CDR2 SYDVKM. This CDR3 is CASGFMGLAGEGTDTQYF. The CDR3 DNA follows: TGTGCCAGCGGTTTTATGGGACTAGCGGGAGAGGGCACAGATACGCAGTATTTT.

The chain uses TRBV11-2 and TRBJ1-1; D remains unclear. V was clipped by 1 base and J by 3 bases, with 6 bases between them. CDR1 is SGHAT, CDR2 FQNNGV, per germline. The CDR3 is 13 amino acids. As DNA, the CDR3 is TGTGCCAGCAGCTTAGGGGCTCACACTGAAGCTTTCTTT. Translating gives CASSLGAHTEAFF.

CDR3 protein: CASSSRFGGIRWAFF. The CDR3 DNA follows: TGTGCCAGCAGCTCCCGTTTTGGGGGGATTCGTTGGGCTTTCTTT. The genes are TRBV12-1 and TRBJ1-1. TRBV12-1 is an annotated pseudogene. There are 15 residues in the CDR3.

In this sample, this clone turned up a few times. This sequence joins TRBV7-9 and TRBJ2-7; 9 positions match TRBD1. V lost 7 bases and J lost 5; bases outside the gene matches: 9. The CDR3 has 14 amino acids. CDR1 and CDR2 (germline): SEHNR, FQNEAQ (reference sequence). Here the CDR3 reads CASTISGTGHEQYF. The CDR3 DNA reads as TGTGCCAGCACCATCTCCGGGACAGGGCACGAGCAGTACTTC.

The chain couples TRBV3-1 (or the pseudogene TRBV3-2) to TRBJ1-5; D unclear. The CDR3 sequence is 14 residues long. The V end was cut by 3 bases, the J end by 7 bases, with 13 bases between. Germline loops: CDR1 LGHDT, CDR2 YNNKEL (reference sequence). The CDR3 loop reads CASSHEVGDQPQHF. CDR3 DNA: TGTGCCAGCAGCCACGAGGTGGGAGACCAGCCCCAGCATTTT.

The V gene is TRBV29-1, the J gene TRBJ2-3; TRBD1 aligns across 9 bases. In germline, CDR1 is SQVTM, CDR2 ANQGSEA. The CDR3 runs 13 residues. J lost 8 bases, V lost 3 bases, and 6 bases had no gene match. The CDR3, as DNA: TGCAGCGTTGACGTGACAGGGGGACGTACGCAGTATTTT. Protein: CSVDVTGGRTQYF.

The chain uses TRBV30 and TRBJ1-2; D gene uncertain. This CDR3 has 12 amino acids. Germline values: CDR1 GTSNPN, CDR2 SVGIG (reference sequence). V was pared by 1 base and J by 2 bases, with 5 bases between. The CDR3: CAWSGANYGYTF. CDR3 DNA: TGTGCCTGGAGTGGGGCGAACTATGGCTACACCTTC.

The table lists this clone with a count of one. The J gene is TRBJ1-5, the V gene TRBV12-5; D remains unclear. The CDR3 is 16 residues long. Trimming removed 0 bases at V and 2 bases at J, with 11 bases between. Germline lookup yields CDR1 LGHNT and CDR2 FRNRAP. The CDR3 DNA follows: TGTGCTAGTGGTTTGGTTGAGTCGCTCGGCAATCAGCCCCAGCATTTT. The encoded protein is CASGLVESLGNQPQHF. The whole variable domain, remainder taken from reference TRBV12-5 and TRBJ1-5, is DARVTQTPRHKVTEMGQEVTMRCQPILGHNTVFWYRQTMMQGLELLAYFRNRAPLDDSGMPKDRFSAEMPDATLATLKIQPSEPRDSAVYFCASGLVESLGNQPQHFGDGTRLSIL.

This chain uses TRBV5-4 with TRBJ2-5; D is possibly TRBD1 (6 bases). The V gene lost 2 bases and the J gene lost 3 bases, with 14 bases spanning the gap. The CDR3 loop spans 15 amino acids. CDR1 is SGHNT and CDR2 is YYREEE in the germline V gene (reference sequence). The CDR3 region has the DNA TGTGCCAGCAGCTTAGCCCCACAGGGCAAAGAGACCCAGTACTTC. Translated: CASSLAPQGKETQYF.

The rearrangement links TRBV12-5 to TRBJ2-2; D might be TRBD1 (5 bases). V was pared by 3 bases and J by 3 bases, with 20 bases between. CDR1 and CDR2 (germline): LGHNT, FRNRAP. This CDR3 has 18 residues. This chain's CDR3 is CASGFTVRAWADTGELFF. CDR3 bases: TGTGCTAGTGGTTTTACGGTCAGGGCATGGGCGGACACCGGGGAGCTGTTTTTT.

The V call is TRBV6-1, the J call TRBJ2-1, with D unresolved. Germline assignment: CDR1 MNHNS and CDR2 SASEGT. The CDR3 is 16 residues long. The ends were cut back, 2 bases at V and 6 bases at J, with 17 bases in the middle. The CDR3 coding sequence is TGTGCCAGCAGTGAATCAAAACGATTACTGAGCAATGAGCAGTTCTTC. This encodes CASSESKRLLSNEQFF.

The genes are TRBV7-9 and TRBJ1-1, with TRBD1 identical over 7 bases. V lost 11 bases and J lost 6; bases outside the gene matches: 6. The CDR3 is made up of 11 amino acids. Germline V gene sequence: CDR1 SEHNR, CDR2 FQNEAQ (reference sequence). In DNA, the CDR3 is TGTGCCGGCTCCGGGACAGCTGAAGCTTTCTTT. The encoded protein is CAGSGTAEAFF.

The chain uses TRBV30 and TRBJ1-1; the D gene is possibly TRBD1 (6 bases). V was clipped by 2 bases and J by 4 bases, with 11 bases between them. The CDR3 covers 13 residues. The V gene's germline CDR1 is GTSNPN and CDR2 SVGIG (reference sequence). CDR3 sequence (DNA): TGTGCCTGGAGTAATAGGGGGGGCACTGAAGCTTTCTTT. This encodes CAWSNRGGTEAFF.

The chain couples TRBV24-1 to TRBJ2-1; possible D gene TRBD1, 6 bases. CDR1 KGHDR and CDR2 SFDVKD come from the germline V gene. The CDR3 is 15 residues long. Deletions cut 10 bases from V and 2 bases from J, with 17 bases between. In DNA form, the CDR3 reads TGTGCCACAGAACTACAGGGCTCTACCTACAATGAGCAGTTCTTC. Protein sequence: CATELQGSTYNEQFF.

This clone has just one count. The chain has TRBV18 and TRBJ1-5, with D possibly TRBD1 on 5 matching bases. There are 15 residues in the CDR3. The germline gives CDR1 KGHSH, CDR2 LQKENI. With 4 bases removed from V and 2 bases from J, the gap between germline ends came to 12 bases. Here the CDR3 reads CASSQNQGGNQPQHF. In nucleotides, the CDR3 is TGTGCCAGCTCACAGAATCAGGGTGGCAATCAGCCCCAGCATTTT. Filled out from reference TRBV18 and TRBJ1-5, the complete variable domain reads NAGVMQNPRHLVRRRGQEARLRCSPMKGHSHVYWYRQLPEEGLKFMVYLQKENIIDESGMPKERFSAEFPKEGPSILRIQQVVRGDSAAYFCASSQNQGGNQPQHFGDGTRLSIL.

The gene calls are TRBV6-5 and TRBJ2-7; D is perhaps TRBD2 (6 bases). Trimming left V 0 bases short and J 5 bases short, with 14 bases between. The CDR3 loop spans 15 amino acids. The germline CDR1 and CDR2 sequences are MNHEY and SVGAGI. CDR3 nucleotides: TGTGCCAGCAGTTACTCACGTGGGGGGAAGCACGAGCAGTACTTC. It is translated as CASSYSRGGKHEQYF.

The chain couples TRBV5-1 to TRBJ2-7, with D unresolved. This CDR3 is 13 amino acids long. Trimming removed 1 base at V and 1 base at J, with 6 bases between. Germline V gene sequence: CDR1 SGHRS, CDR2 YFSETQ. CDR3 nucleotide sequence: TGCGCCAGCAGCTTGTCCCCTTCCTACGAGCAGTACTTC. Encoded protein: CASSLSPSYEQYF.

Many counts were recorded for this clone. V is TRBV12-3 or TRBV12-4 and J is TRBJ2-7, with TRBD1 matching 8 bases. The trim removed 4 bases at V and 2 bases at J, leaving 1 base unmatched. This CDR3 is 13 amino acids long. The CDR3 bases are TGTGCCAGCAGTTCGACAGGGGCCTACGAGCAGTACTTC. Translating gives CASSSTGAYEQYF.